Listed below are T cell receptor beta chains from one sample, sequenced in a study of CD8+ T cells in alopecia areata. Generated by immunoSEQ multiplex PCR, the TCRdb table keeps only in-frame clones and is missing some. The sample yields around 210,000 clones, roughly three fifths seen once. Sample: CD8+ T cells sorted from blood. The receptors derive from a human donor in good health. CDR3s include the opening cysteine and the closing phenylalanine or tryptophan. A D gene is named only where the DNA matches it firmly.

- | TRBJ2-3 | 16 | TRBV7-9 | CASSPRELARTDTQYF
- | TRBJ2-5 | 13 | TRBV9 | CASSGGLQETQYF
- | TRBJ2-5 | 15 | TRBV4-1 | CASSQGASRQETQYF
- | TRBJ2-3 | 15 | TRBV13 | CASSSGGYDTDTQYF
- | TRBJ2-7 | 13 | TRBV7-7 | CASSFNTGHEQYF
- | TRBJ1-1 | 14 | TRBV11-2 | CASSSWTLEAEAFF
- | TRBJ2-7 | 15 | TRBV5-1 | CASSWGADGYPEQYF
- | TRBJ1-2 | 15 | TRBV27 | CASSLAGGQAYGYTF
- | TRBJ1-1 | 11 | TRBV27 | CASSLGQEAFF
- | TRBJ2-3 | 14 | TRBV13 | CAIGMGGRTDTQYF
TRBD2 | TRBJ2-2 | 17 | TRBV29-1 | CSVESTTSGGPTGELFF
- | TRBJ2-5 | 13 | TRBV19 | CASSIGDRGTQYF
- | TRBJ2-2 | 11 | TRBV4-2 | CASSQFRELFF
- | TRBJ1-5 | 14 | TRBV19 | CASSIWGAGGPQHF
TRBD1 | TRBJ2-7 | 13 | TRBV5-6 | CASSPGTGIEQYF
TRBD1 | TRBJ1-2 | 15 | TRBV18 | CASSPEGGRGYGYTF
TRBD1 | TRBJ1-2 | 14 | TRBV7-9 | CASSSDRGLDGYTF
TRBD2 | TRBJ2-5 | 16 | TRBV30 | CAWSPQRGTWEETQYF
- | TRBJ1-1 | 16 | TRBV9 | CASSPGGYVMNTEAFF
- | TRBJ2-1 | 17 | TRBV4-1 | CASSQKGDFGQYNEQFF
- | TRBJ1-1 | 15 | TRBV11-2 | CASSPGRRGNTEAFF
TRBD1 | TRBJ1-6 | 14 | TRBV13 | CASSLGQGVSPLHF
- | TRBJ1-5 | 15 | TRBV27 | CASSSGPAGNQPQHF
TRBD1 | TRBJ1-4 | 14 | TRBV4-1 | CASSLGTGDEKLFF
- | TRBJ1-6 | 15 | TRBV12-5 | CASGLGPESNSPLHF
TRBD2 | TRBJ2-7 | 13 | TRBV29-1 | CSAEGLDDYEQYF
TRBD1 | TRBJ2-7 | 15 | TRBV5-1 | CASSYKTGSSYEQYF
- | TRBJ1-1 | 14 | TRBV4-1 | CASSQDGGVTEAFF
- | TRBJ2-3 | 13 | TRBV9 | CASSAPVGDTQYF
- | TRBJ2-7 | 12 | TRBV10-3 | CAISESRYEQYF
- | TRBJ1-1 | 15 | TRBV19 | CASSVTTGTPRVAFF
TRBD1 | TRBJ1-5 | 16 | TRBV4-1 | CASSQDVGTGRQPQHF
TRBD1 | TRBJ1-2 | 14 | TRBV30 | CAWSATGDRRVYTF
- | TRBJ1-1 | 11 | TRBV29-1 | CSVGVSTEAFF
- | TRBJ2-2 | 20 | TRBV19 | CASSIDAPGFGGGYTGELFF
TRBD1 | TRBJ2-7 | 13 | TRBV7-9 | CASLRQGSYEQYF
- | TRBJ1-1 | 14 | TRBV29-1 | CSVDWAGMNTEAFF
- | TRBJ2-7 | 14 | TRBV4-1 | CASSTRDRPYEQYF
- | TRBJ2-2 | 15 | TRBV29-1 | CSVESGAKNTGELFF
- | TRBJ1-2 | 15 | TRBV11-1 | CASSDRGGSNYGYTF